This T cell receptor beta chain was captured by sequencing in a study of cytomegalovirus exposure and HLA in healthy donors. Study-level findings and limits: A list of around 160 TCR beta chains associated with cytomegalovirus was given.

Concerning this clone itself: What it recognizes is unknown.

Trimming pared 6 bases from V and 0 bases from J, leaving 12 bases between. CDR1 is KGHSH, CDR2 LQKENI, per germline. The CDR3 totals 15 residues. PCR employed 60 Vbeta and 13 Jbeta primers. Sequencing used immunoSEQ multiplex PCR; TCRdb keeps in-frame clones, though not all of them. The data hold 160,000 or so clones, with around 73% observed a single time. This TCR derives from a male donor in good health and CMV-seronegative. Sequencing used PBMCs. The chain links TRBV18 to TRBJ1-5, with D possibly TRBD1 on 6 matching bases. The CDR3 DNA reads TGTGCCAGCTCCGCCGGGACAAATAGCAATCAGCCCCAGCATTTT. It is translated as CASSAGTNSNQPQHF. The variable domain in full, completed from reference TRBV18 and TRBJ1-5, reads NAGVMQNPRHLVRRRGQEARLRCSPMKGHSHVYWYRQLPEEGLKFMVYLQKENIIDESGMPKERFSAEFPKEGPSILRIQQVVRGDSAAYFCASSAGTNSNQPQHFGDGTRLSIL.